These 32 T cell receptor beta chains came from one sample sequenced in a study of siplizumab effects on memory and regulatory T cells (dated by TCRdb to between 2017 and 2020). Library preparation was by the immunoSEQ multiplex PCR assay. TCRdb carries this immuneACCESS record with in-frame sequences only. Its versions omit some clonotypes, under half of them owing to an unresolved V gene in the studies checked, with the rest unexplained. The sample profile shows over 50,000 clones; approximately 82% of them were found once. Roughly 3.8% of the sample goes to the ten largest clones. Source material: memory CD4+ T cells sorted from blood. The meaning of the sample's cell subset or site label: unstimulated CD4+ memory T cells. These receptors were obtained from a human donor in good health.

The rearrangement links TRBV6-5 to TRBJ2-3; tentatively, D is TRBD1 or TRBD2 (6 bases each). The CDR3 spans 15 residues. Trimming shortened V by 3 bases and J by 2 bases, and 12 bases separated the two germline ends. Germline values: CDR1 MNHEY, CDR2 SVGAGI. The CDR3 spells CASSYTGALTDTQYF. In nucleotides, the CDR3 is TGTGCCAGCAGTTATACGGGGGCACTCACAGATACGCAGTATTTT.

The rearrangement links TRBV27 to TRBJ2-7, with TRBD2 as a possible D gene (5 bases). Germline lookup yields CDR1 MNHEY and CDR2 SMNVEV (reference sequence). Trimming took off 4 bases at V and 4 bases at J, with 14 bases between the two ends. The CDR3 has 14 residues. Written as DNA, the CDR3 is TGTGCCAGCAGTTCCCCTTTACTAGGGTACGAGCAGTACTTC. Translating it yields CASSSPLLGYEQYF.

This clone was observed a few times. V and J are TRBV19 and TRBJ1-1; no firm D call. The CDR3 covers 14 residues. V lost 2 bases to trimming and J lost 7 bases, with 14 bases between them. CDR1 and CDR2 from the germline V gene are LNHDA and SQIVND (reference sequence). CDR3 amino acids: CASSIREGLSEAFF. CDR3 coding DNA: TGTGCCAGTAGTATAAGGGAAGGGCTGAGTGAAGCTTTCTTT. The full variable domain, with the rest looked up from reference TRBV19 and TRBJ1-1, is DGGITQSPKYLFRKEGQNVTLSCEQNLNHDAMYWYRQDPGQGLRLIYYSQIVNDFQKGDIAEGYSVSREKKESFPLTVTSAQKNPTAFYLCASSIREGLSEAFFGQGTRLTVV.

This clone was seen only once. Germline is not matched at one junction end, which may reflect a read error. V gene TRBV5-1 combines with J gene TRBJ2-7; D is perhaps TRBD1 (5 bases). This CDR3 is 12 amino acids long. The germline V gene has CDR1 SGHRS and CDR2 YFSETQ. The CDR3 DNA sequence: TGCGCCAGCAGCTTGACTGGGCAAGGGGTTCACTTC. Translating it yields CASSLTGQGVHF.

This sequence joins TRBV5-6 and TRBJ1-1; D might be TRBD1 (5 bases). Germline V CDR1 and CDR2: SGHDT, YYEEEE. The V end lost 2 bases, the J end lost 4 bases, and 15 bases lay between the germline ends. This CDR3 region has 15 residues. This chain's CDR3 is CASSFQGIEGTEAFF. Written as DNA, the CDR3 is TGTGCCAGCAGCTTTCAGGGTATTGAGGGCACTGAAGCTTTCTTT.

The chain combines TRBV10-3 with TRBJ1-6; TRBD1 matches 12 bases. The CDR3 covers 16 residues. V shed 0 bases, J shed 10 bases, and the junction held 4 bases outside the gene matches. Germline V CDR1 and CDR2: ENHRY, SYGVKD. DNA of the CDR3: TGTGCCATCAGTGAGTCGTGGGACAGGGGGCAATCACCCCTCCACTTT. Its protein product is CAISESWDRGQSPLHF.

The V gene is TRBV4-1, the J gene TRBJ1-2; 9 nucleotides match TRBD1. Germline CDR1 is MGHRA and CDR2 is YSYEKL. With 0 bases clipped from V and 10 bases from J, the junction kept 15 bases outside the gene matches. This CDR3 spans 17 amino acids. This CDR3 is CASSQEWTGVSRGFYTF. The CDR3 DNA reads TGCGCCAGCAGCCAAGAATGGACAGGGGTCTCACGCGGTTTCTACACCTTC.

The chain couples TRBV6-5 to TRBJ1-2; D perhaps matches TRBD1 (6 bases). Germline-derived CDR1 and CDR2 are MNHEY and SVGAGI. The CDR3 covers 15 residues. Trimming pared 6 bases from V and 4 bases from J, leaving 18 bases between. For the CDR3, the DNA is TGTGCCAGCAGGCCTCCAGGGGCTTCAACCTATGGCTACACCTTC. Its translation: CASRPPGASTYGYTF.

This clone was seen only a few times. The chain joins TRBV4-2 to TRBJ1-5, with D maybe TRBD1 (6 bases). V was pared by 0 bases and J by 3 bases, with 9 bases between. The germline CDR1 and CDR2 sequences are LGHNA and YNFKEQ. CDR3 length: 15 residues. As DNA, the CDR3 is TGTGCCAGCAGCCAAGAGGACAGCTCCAATCAGCCCCAGCATTTT. Translation gives CASSQEDSSNQPQHF.

This chain uses TRBV20-1 with TRBJ1-2, with 8 bases lining up with TRBD1. CDR3 length: 11 amino acids. Germline assignment: CDR1 DFQATT and CDR2 SNEGSKA (reference sequence). Losses at the gene ends were 6 bases for V and 8 bases for J; bases not matched to a gene: 5. CDR3 sequence: CSATDRAGYTF. The CDR3 nucleotides read TGCAGTGCAACGGACAGGGCGGGCTACACCTTC.

The genes are TRBV11-3 and TRBJ2-5; a weak D match, TRBD2 (5 bases). CDR3 length: 15 residues. Trimming removed 3 bases from V and 4 bases from J, with 15 bases in between. The germline V gene has CDR1 SGHNT and CDR2 YENEEA. CDR3 nucleotide sequence: TGTGCCAGCAGCTTGGCCTTTGGGAGTGGAGAGACCCAGTACTTC. As protein: CASSLAFGSGETQYF.

V usage is TRBV7-2 and J usage is TRBJ1-2; TRBD1 matches at 7 bases. Germline V gives CDR1 SGHTA, CDR2 FQGNSA. The CDR3 is 14 residues long. Unmatched junction bases numbered 7, after V lost 5 bases and J lost 4 bases. CDR3 sequence reads: CASSVEGGAYGYTF. CDR3 nucleotides: TGTGCCAGCAGCGTAGAAGGGGGCGCCTATGGCTACACCTTC.

This clone was found a few times. The genes are TRBV5-1 and TRBJ2-1; no clear D. CDR3 size: 16 residues. CDR1 and CDR2 (germline): SGHRS, YFSETQ. Trimming shortened V by 4 bases and J by 6 bases, and 20 bases separated the two germline ends. CDR3: CASSVAQRVLSNEQFF. CDR3 nucleotides: TGCGCCAGCAGCGTGGCCCAGCGTGTTTTAAGCAATGAGCAGTTCTTC.

This chain links TRBV9 with TRBJ2-2; 7 bases match TRBD2. The CDR3 has 15 residues. Germline V lookup: CDR1 SGDLS, CDR2 YYNGEE. Trimming removed 1 base from V and 2 bases from J; junction bases left unmatched: 2. The CDR3 DNA is TGTGCCAGCAGCGTAAGCGGGGCCAACACCGGGGAGCTGTTTTTT. Its protein is CASSVSGANTGELFF. Based on the CDR3 plus reference TRBV9 and TRBJ2-2, the full variable domain is DSGVTQTPKHLITATGQRVTLRCSPRSGDLSVYWYQQSLDQGLQFLIQYYNGEERAKGNILERFSAQQFPDLHSELNLSSLELGDSALYFCASSVSGANTGELFFGEGSRLTVL.

The rearrangement links TRBV15 to TRBJ2-7; possibly TRBD2 for D (6 bases). Between the trimmed V and J ends, which lost 8 bases and 0 bases, there was a span of 11 bases. The CDR3 extends over 13 amino acids. Germline V gene sequence: CDR1 LNHNV, CDR2 YYDKDF (reference sequence). The CDR3 sequence: CATQAGFSYEQYF. CDR3 DNA: TGTGCCACCCAAGCGGGTTTCTCCTACGAGCAGTACTTC.

This sequence joins TRBV19 and TRBJ1-3, with 7 bases aligning to TRBD1. Trimming cost V 8 bases and J 5 bases; bases outside gene matches: 9. Germline V gene data show CDR1 as LNHDA and CDR2 as SQIVND (reference sequence). The CDR3 has 14 residues. The CDR3 sequence is CASQKGTERNTIYF. The CDR3 region has the DNA TGTGCCAGTCAAAAGGGGACAGAGAGAAACACCATATATTTT.

The chain employs TRBV6-1 and TRBJ2-7; a possible D gene is TRBD1 (6 bases). Germline CDR1 reads MNHNS; CDR2 reads SASEGT. V lost 8 bases, J lost 0 bases, and 11 bases lay in between. The CDR3 is 13 amino acids. CDR3 sequence: CASSTGNSYEQYF. Here the CDR3 DNA reads TGTGCCAGCTCCACAGGGAACTCCTACGAGCAGTACTTC.

The chain joins TRBV7-9 to TRBJ1-1; D might be TRBD1 (5 bases). The ends were cut back, 5 bases at V and 2 bases at J, with 12 bases in the middle. Looked up from germline, CDR1 is SEHNR and CDR2 is FQNEAQ (reference sequence). CDR3 length: 14 residues. The CDR3, as DNA: TGTGCCAGCAGCCCATCGGGACGTAACACTGAAGCTTTCTTT. Its protein is CASSPSGRNTEAFF. Supplemented by reference TRBV7-9 and TRBJ1-1, the full variable domain reads DTGVSQNPRHKITKRGQNVTFRCDPISEHNRLYWYRQTLGQGPEFLTYFQNEAQLEKSRLLSDRFSAERPKGSFSTLEIQRTEQGDSAMYLCASSPSGRNTEAFFGQGTRLTVV.

This sequence joins TRBV7-2 and TRBJ2-5, with TRBD2 identical over 9 bases. CDR1 is SGHTA and CDR2 is FQGNSA in the germline V gene. The CDR3 runs 17 residues. The ends lost 0 bases at V and 3 bases at J; junction bases unmatched: 8. The CDR3: CASSLAWGAGGKETQYF. Written as DNA, the CDR3 is TGTGCCAGCAGCTTAGCGTGGGGAGCGGGGGGTAAAGAGACCCAGTACTTC. The whole variable domain, filled in from reference TRBV7-2 and TRBJ2-5, reads GAGVSQSPSNKVTEKGKDVELRCDPISGHTALYWYRQSLGQGLEFLIYFQGNSAPDKSGLPSDRFSAERTGGSVSTLTIQRTQQEDSAVYLCASSLAWGAGGKETQYFGPGTRLLVL.

The genes are TRBV30 and TRBJ1-1; D gene ambiguous. Trimming removed 1 base from V and 4 bases from J, with 10 bases in between. The CDR3 spans 13 residues. Looked up from germline, CDR1 is GTSNPN and CDR2 is SVGIG (reference sequence). CDR3 protein: CAWSGGWGTEAFF. Here the CDR3 DNA reads TGTGCCTGGAGTGGGGGTTGGGGCACTGAAGCTTTCTTT.

This sequence joins TRBV19 and TRBJ2-5; TRBD2 agrees at 13 bases. Germline loops: CDR1 LNHDA, CDR2 SQIVND (reference sequence). After removal of 7 bases from V and 2 bases from J, the junction contained 10 bases not matched to a gene. CDR3 length: 17 amino acids. CDR3 amino acids: CASTPSAGLAGQETQYF. The CDR3 DNA reads TGTGCCAGTACCCCCAGTGCGGGACTAGCGGGGCAAGAGACCCAGTACTTC.

The V gene is TRBV11-2, the J gene TRBJ2-3; D unclear. V lost 5 bases and J 3 bases, leaving 9 bases between the germline ends. Germline values: CDR1 SGHAT, CDR2 FQNNGV. CDR3 length: 13 residues. CDR3 DNA sequence: TGTGCCAGCAGCCAGTCCGGTACAGATACGCAGTATTTT. It yields the protein CASSQSGTDTQYF.

This clone was seen a handful of times. The rearrangement joins TRBV18 to TRBJ1-2, with no clear D. CDR1 KGHSH and CDR2 LQKENI come from the germline V gene. There are 15 residues in the CDR3. Between the trimmed V and J ends, which lost 0 bases and 7 bases, there was a span of 15 bases. CDR3 DNA: TGTGCCAGCTCACCACCCGAAGAGGGTTTGAGTGGCTACACCTTC. It encodes CASSPPEEGLSGYTF.

The rearrangement uses TRBV7-9 and TRBJ2-3; no clear D. CDR1 SEHNR and CDR2 FQNEAQ come from the germline V gene (reference sequence). CDR3 size: 11 residues. With 5 bases removed from V and 11 bases from J, the gap between germline ends came to 11 bases. The CDR3, as DNA: TGTGCCAGCAGCCCCCAAATTAAGCAGTATTTT. Amino acids: CASSPQIKQYF.

The chain is built from TRBV29-1 and TRBJ1-2; D may be TRBD1 (5 bases). V lost 5 bases to trimming and J lost 2 bases, with 9 bases between them. CDR1 SQVTM and CDR2 ANQGSEA come from the germline V gene. The CDR3 consists of 12 residues. CDR3 protein: CSVWDQNYGYTF. CDR3 in DNA: TGCAGCGTTTGGGACCAAAACTATGGCTACACCTTC.

V and J are TRBV6-5 and TRBJ2-7, with D hard to call. V lost 2 bases, J lost 6 bases, and 20 bases lay in between. Germline CDR1 MNHEY, CDR2 SVGAGI. The length of the CDR3 is 16 residues. The CDR3 bases are TGTGCCAGCAGTTACACGGTGTCGCGCTCCGTCGGCGAGCAGTACTTC. Amino acids: CASSYTVSRSVGEQYF.

The V call is TRBV9, the J call TRBJ2-1; D gene ambiguous. CDR3 length: 13 amino acids. Per germline, CDR1 SGDLS and CDR2 YYNGEE. Trimming cost V 4 bases and J 8 bases, with 13 bases left between them. The CDR3 coding sequence is TGTGCCAGCAGCTCCCGAGAGAAGCATGAGCAGTTCTTC. Protein sequence: CASSSREKHEQFF.

This rearrangement joins TRBV10-3 to TRBJ1-3, with D unclear. The CDR3 contains 15 residues. Germline lookup yields CDR1 ENHRY and CDR2 SYGVKD. V lost 2 bases and J lost 2, with 10 bases in between. DNA for the CDR3: TGTGCCATCAGTGAGCGGACGGATGCTGGAAACACCATATATTTT. It specifies CAISERTDAGNTIYF.

In nucleotides, the CDR3 is TGTGCCAGTGGTGATCGGGGACCCAATCAGCCCCAGCATTTT. It translates to CASGDRGPNQPQHF. The V and J genes are TRBV19 and TRBJ1-5, with a weak D call TRBD1 (5 bases). The V end lost 8 bases, the J end lost 3 bases, and 14 bases lay between the germline ends. Germline values: CDR1 LNHDA, CDR2 SQIVND (reference sequence). This CDR3 has 14 residues. The variable domain in full, completed from reference TRBV19 and TRBJ1-5, reads DGGITQSPKYLFRKEGQNVTLSCEQNLNHDAMYWYRQDPGQGLRLIYYSQIVNDFQKGDIAEGYSVSREKKESFPLTVTSAQKNPTAFYLCASGDRGPNQPQHFGDGTRLSIL.

The chain joins TRBV5-4 to TRBJ1-3; 7 bases fit TRBD1. The CDR3 runs 16 residues. In germline, CDR1 is SGHNT, CDR2 YYREEE (reference sequence). V gave up 2 bases and J gave up 4 bases; unmatched junction bases: 9. Written as DNA, the CDR3 is TGTGCCAGCAGCTTATCAGGGGGAATTTCAGGAAACACCATATATTTT. It translates to CASSLSGGISGNTIYF.

This chain links TRBV30 with TRBJ2-1; D may be TRBD1 (6 bases). V was shortened by 5 bases and J by 4 bases, with 9 bases between the two germline ends. The CDR3 loop spans 12 amino acids. Per the germline V gene, CDR1 is GTSNPN and CDR2 is SVGIG (reference sequence). CDR3 amino acids: CAWGGPYNEQFF. The DNA of the CDR3 is TGTGCCTGGGGGGGCCCGTACAATGAGCAGTTCTTC.

V is TRBV5-1 and J is TRBJ1-3; D uncertain. Trimming took off 0 bases at V and 0 bases at J, with 10 bases between the two ends. Looked up from germline, CDR1 is SGHRS and CDR2 is YFSETQ. The CDR3 has 16 amino acids. The CDR3 loop is CASSLGLGPSGNTIYF. DNA for the CDR3: TGCGCCAGCAGCTTGGGTCTAGGGCCCTCTGGAAACACCATATATTTT.